The 20 T cell receptor beta chains below all came from one sample that was sequenced in a study of shared T cell receptors in the human thymus. Only in-frame clones appear in the TCRdb table, and some are missing; sequencing was by immunoSEQ multiplex PCR. The data contain about 730,000 clones, over 75% of them singletons. These data were also filed under a second study, of human thymus T cells.

The sample consisted of thymocytes. These receptors originate from a girl in the first two years of life with a congenital heart defect.

This chain connects TRBV15 to TRBJ1-2, with a tentative D call TRBD1 (6 bases). Germline V CDR1 and CDR2: LNHNV, YYDKDF (reference sequence). This CDR3 region has 13 residues. The V gene lost 1 base and the J gene lost 8 bases, with 11 bases spanning the gap. This CDR3 reads CATSRGGRLGYTF. CDR3 DNA sequence: TGTGCCACCAGCAGAGGGGGGCGGCTAGGCTACACCTTC.

This clone was counted between two and nine times. The chain joins TRBV4-1 to TRBJ1-2, with TRBD1 matching 8 bases. V shed 0 bases, J shed 4 bases, and the junction held 13 bases outside the gene matches. The CDR3 has 18 amino acids. CDR1 is MGHRA, CDR2 YSYEKL, per germline. The CDR3 here is CASSQDKVAGGGPYGYTF. CDR3 nucleotides: TGCGCCAGCAGCCAAGATAAGGTGGCAGGGGGCGGACCCTATGGCTACACCTTC.

The chain employs TRBV7-6 and TRBJ2-7; the match to TRBD1 covers 10 bases. Germline V CDR1 and CDR2: SGHVS, FNYEAQ. This CDR3 is 16 amino acids long. The junction had 11 bases not matched to a gene; V was cut back by 4 bases and J by 5 bases. CDR3 residues: CASSWGWDRGTHEQYF. As DNA, the CDR3 is TGTGCCAGCAGCTGGGGGTGGGACAGGGGAACCCACGAGCAGTACTTC.

Here the CDR3 DNA reads TGTGCCAGCAGCCGAGACAGGGGTGGCGCTGAAGCTTTCTTT. It yields the protein CASSRDRGGAEAFF. The chain joins TRBV14 to TRBJ1-1; 8 bases agree with TRBD1. With 4 bases clipped from V and 6 bases from J, the junction kept 7 bases outside the gene matches. Germline lookup yields CDR1 SGHDN and CDR2 FVKESK. The CDR3 totals 14 residues.

The chain is built from TRBV27 and TRBJ1-2, with 8 nucleotides matching TRBD1. Trimming cost V 0 bases and J 4 bases; bases outside gene matches: 7. The CDR3 spans 16 residues. Germline V gene sequence: CDR1 MNHEY, CDR2 SMNVEV (reference sequence). The CDR3 region is CASSLSPGDRRYGYTF. The CDR3 nucleotides read TGTGCCAGCAGTTTATCACCGGGGGACAGGCGCTATGGCTACACCTTC.

The chain employs TRBV7-9 and TRBJ1-6, with unresolved D. This CDR3 spans 16 amino acids. V was pared by 4 bases and J by 5 bases, with 15 bases between. CDR1 and CDR2 (germline): SEHNR, FQNEAQ (reference sequence). The CDR3 DNA sequence: TGTGCCAGCAGCTCCGGGGAGGAGAGGGATAATTCACCCCTCCACTTT. It is translated as CASSSGEERDNSPLHF. Complete variable domain (other parts from reference TRBV7-9 and TRBJ1-6): DTGVSQNPRHKITKRGQNVTFRCDPISEHNRLYWYRQTLGQGPEFLTYFQNEAQLEKSRLLSDRFSAERPKGSFSTLEIQRTEQGDSAMYLCASSSGEERDNSPLHFGNGTRLTVT.

The chain recombines TRBV28 with TRBJ1-2, with 10 bases matching TRBD1. The CDR3 totals 14 residues. The germline CDR1 and CDR2 sequences are MDHEN and SYDVKM. J was trimmed by 4 bases and V by 3 bases; bases with no gene match: 2. In DNA, the CDR3 is TGTGCCAGCAGTTTCCGGGACAGGGGCTATGGCTACACCTTC. Residues: CASSFRDRGYGYTF.

The V and J genes are TRBV13 and TRBJ2-7; 10 positions agree with TRBD1. Germline assignment: CDR1 PRHDT and CDR2 FYEKMQ (reference sequence). The CDR3 is made up of 16 amino acids. The V gene end was trimmed by 5 bases and the J gene end by 2 bases; junction bases not matched to a gene: 9. CDR3 in amino acids: CASSLRGTGATYEQYF. CDR3 nucleotide sequence: TGTGCCAGCAGCCTAAGAGGGACAGGGGCCACCTACGAGCAGTACTTC.

The chain combines TRBV18 with TRBJ1-4; D is possibly TRBD1 (5 bases). CDR1 and CDR2 from the germline V gene are KGHSH and LQKENI. The V end lost 3 bases, the J end lost 4 bases, and 12 bases lay between the germline ends. The CDR3 runs 15 residues. CDR3 sequence (DNA): TGTGCCAGCTCACCGCACAGGATTCATAATGAAAAACTGTTTTTT. Translating it yields CASSPHRIHNEKLFF.

J is TRBJ2-7 and V is TRBV27; 9 bases are shared with TRBD1. The CDR3 covers 18 residues. Trimming at V came to 5 bases and at J to 4 bases, leaving 18 bases not matched to a gene. The germline V gene has CDR1 MNHEY and CDR2 SMNVEV (reference sequence). Written as DNA, the CDR3 is TGTGCCAGCAGTCCTACTTCCTCCTCTGACAGGGGGGATTACGAGCAGTACTTC. It translates to CASSPTSSSDRGDYEQYF.

The V gene is TRBV28, the J gene TRBJ1-5; D not certain. Trimming pared 6 bases from V and 6 bases from J, leaving 15 bases between. Per germline, CDR1 MDHEN and CDR2 SYDVKM. The CDR3 consists of 14 residues. CDR3 sequence: CASSPPPRSQPQHF. The CDR3 DNA reads as TGTGCCAGCAGCCCCCCCCCGAGGAGTCAGCCCCAGCATTTT.

The CDR3 loop reads CASSVEGLGDNEQFF. The CDR3 coding sequence is TGTGCCAGCAGCGTAGAGGGACTAGGAGACAATGAGCAGTTCTTC. This chain connects TRBV9 to TRBJ2-1; TRBD2 matches 8 bases. The CDR3 runs to 15 residues. V lost 0 bases, J lost 5 bases, and 4 bases stayed unmatched. The germline V gene encodes CDR1 SGDLS and CDR2 YYNGEE.

The gene calls are TRBV5-4 and TRBJ1-1; D remains ambiguous. Per the germline V gene, CDR1 is SGHNT and CDR2 is YYREEE (reference sequence). The V and J ends lost 3 bases and 9 bases respectively, with 15 bases between them. The CDR3 is made up of 13 amino acids. The DNA for the CDR3 is TGTGCCAGCAGCTACCCTCATTTGGAGAAAGCTTTCTTT. It translates to CASSYPHLEKAFF.

The gene calls are TRBV12-5 and TRBJ1-1, with a weak D call TRBD1 (6 bases). V lost 4 bases and J lost 0, with 18 bases in between. This CDR3 contains 17 residues. Germline V gene data show CDR1 as LGHNT and CDR2 as FRNRAP. CDR3 residues: CASGSKDSRLLNTEAFF. The CDR3 DNA is TGTGCTAGTGGTTCTAAGGACAGCCGACTATTGAACACTGAAGCTTTCTTT. The variable domain in full, completed from reference TRBV12-5 and TRBJ1-1, reads DARVTQTPRHKVTEMGQEVTMRCQPILGHNTVFWYRQTMMQGLELLAYFRNRAPLDDSGMPKDRFSAEMPDATLATLKIQPSEPRDSAVYFCASGSKDSRLLNTEAFFGQGTRLTVV.

The chain couples TRBV10-1 to TRBJ2-1; D not certain. Germline CDR1 WNHNN, CDR2 SYGVQD (reference sequence). V lost 2 bases, J lost 8 bases, and 13 bases lay in between. CDR3 size: 14 residues. The CDR3 DNA reads TGCGCCAGCAGTGAGAACCTAGTTGAGGATGAGCAGTTCTTC. This translates into CASSENLVEDEQFF.

The V and J genes are TRBV6-1 and TRBJ1-6, with a possible D match to TRBD1 (5 bases). The length of the CDR3 is 15 residues. The V end was cut by 2 bases, the J end by 11 bases, with 16 bases between. From germline, CDR1 is MNHNS and CDR2 SASEGT. CDR3 protein: CASSERLSGSTPLHF. For the CDR3, the DNA is TGTGCCAGCAGTGAACGCCTGTCAGGGTCTACACCCCTCCACTTT.

The V and J genes are TRBV12-5 and TRBJ1-1; TRBD1 agrees at 7 bases. Trimming cost V 2 bases and J 8 bases; bases outside gene matches: 17. The CDR3 length is 17 residues. The germline CDR1 and CDR2 sequences are LGHNT and FRNRAP. The CDR3, as DNA: TGTGCTAGTGGTTTGCCTAATCCCCGCCGGGACAGACAAGAAGCTTTCTTT. It yields the protein CASGLPNPRRDRQEAFF.

Only a few counts were recorded for this clone. The rearrangement joins TRBV28 to TRBJ2-3; D remains ambiguous. Germline CDR1 is MDHEN and CDR2 is SYDVKM. The CDR3 has 18 amino acids. The CDR3 region is CATKDALVGLQLTDTQYF. The CDR3, as DNA: TGTGCTACGAAAGACGCACTCGTGGGCCTCCAACTGACAGATACGCAGTATTTT.

This chain uses TRBV28 with TRBJ1-2; 10 positions agree with TRBD1. Trimming cost V 2 bases and J 2 bases; bases outside gene matches: 5. The CDR3 spans 16 residues. CDR1 is MDHEN and CDR2 is SYDVKM in the germline V gene. The CDR3 loop reads CASSLLGTGVNYGYTF. The CDR3 DNA reads TGTGCCAGCAGTTTACTCGGGACAGGGGTAAACTATGGCTACACCTTC.

V usage is TRBV2 and J usage is TRBJ1-2; D possibly corresponds to TRBD1 (5 bases). The germline V gene has CDR1 SNHLY and CDR2 FYNNEI. This CDR3 has 11 amino acids. The V gene lost 4 bases and the J gene lost 7 bases, with 7 bases spanning the gap. The CDR3 DNA is TGTGCCAGCAGTGCAAGGGGTGGCTACACCTTC. It is translated as CASSARGGYTF.